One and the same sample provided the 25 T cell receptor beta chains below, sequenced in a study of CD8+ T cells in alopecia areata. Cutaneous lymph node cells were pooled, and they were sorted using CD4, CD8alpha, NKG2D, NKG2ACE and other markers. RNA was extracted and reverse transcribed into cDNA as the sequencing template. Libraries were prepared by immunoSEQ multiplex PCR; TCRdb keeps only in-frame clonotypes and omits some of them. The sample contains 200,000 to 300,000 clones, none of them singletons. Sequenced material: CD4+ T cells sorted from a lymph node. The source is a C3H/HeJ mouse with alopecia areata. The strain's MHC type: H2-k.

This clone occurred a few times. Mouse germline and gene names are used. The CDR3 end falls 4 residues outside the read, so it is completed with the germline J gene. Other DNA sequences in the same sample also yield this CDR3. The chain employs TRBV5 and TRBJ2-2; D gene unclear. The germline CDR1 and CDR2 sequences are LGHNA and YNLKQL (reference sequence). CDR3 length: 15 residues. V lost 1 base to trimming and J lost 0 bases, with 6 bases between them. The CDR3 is CASSQGGSNTGQLYF. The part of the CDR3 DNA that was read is TGTGCCAGCAGCCAAGGGGGATCAAACACCGGG.

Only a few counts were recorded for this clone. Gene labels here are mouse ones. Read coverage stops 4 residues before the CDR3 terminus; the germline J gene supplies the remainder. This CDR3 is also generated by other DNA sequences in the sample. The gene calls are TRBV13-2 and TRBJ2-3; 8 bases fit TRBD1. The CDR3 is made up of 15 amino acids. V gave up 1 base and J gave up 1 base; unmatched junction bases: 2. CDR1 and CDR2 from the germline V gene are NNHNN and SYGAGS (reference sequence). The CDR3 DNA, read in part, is TGTGCCAGCGGTGATCGGGGACAGGGTGCAGAA. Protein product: CASGDRGQGAE. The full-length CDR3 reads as CASGDRGQGAETLYF.

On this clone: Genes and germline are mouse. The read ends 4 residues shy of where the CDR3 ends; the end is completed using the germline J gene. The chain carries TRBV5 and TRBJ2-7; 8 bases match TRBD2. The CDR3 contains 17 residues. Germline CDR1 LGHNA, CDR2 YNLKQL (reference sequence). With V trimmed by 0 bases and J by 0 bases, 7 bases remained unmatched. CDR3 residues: CASSQDPGWGVSYEQYF. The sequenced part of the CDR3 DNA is TGTGCCAGCAGCCAAGATCCGGGCTGGGGGGTCTCCTAT.

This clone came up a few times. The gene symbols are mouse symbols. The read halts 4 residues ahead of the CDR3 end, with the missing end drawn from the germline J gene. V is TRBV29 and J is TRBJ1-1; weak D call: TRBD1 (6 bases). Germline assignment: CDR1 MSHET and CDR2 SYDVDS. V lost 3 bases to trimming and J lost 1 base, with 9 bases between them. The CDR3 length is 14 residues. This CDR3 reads CASSLGGVNTEVFF. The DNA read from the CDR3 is TGTGCTAGCAGTTTGGGGGGCGTGAACACA. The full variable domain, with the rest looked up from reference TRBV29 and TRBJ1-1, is DMKVTQMPRYLIKRMGENVLLECGQDMSHETMYWYRQDPGLGLQLIYISYDVDSNSEGDIPKGYRVSRKKREHFSLILDSAKTNQTSVYFCASSLGGVNTEVFFGKGTRLTVV.

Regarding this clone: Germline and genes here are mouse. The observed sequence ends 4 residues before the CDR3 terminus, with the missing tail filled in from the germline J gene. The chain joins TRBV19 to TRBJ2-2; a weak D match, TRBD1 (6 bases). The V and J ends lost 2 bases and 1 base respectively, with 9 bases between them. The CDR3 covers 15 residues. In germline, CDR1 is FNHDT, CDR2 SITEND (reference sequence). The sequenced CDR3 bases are TGTGCCAGCAGTATGGCGGGACAAAACACCGGG. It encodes CASSMAGQNTG. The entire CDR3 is CASSMAGQNTGQLYF.

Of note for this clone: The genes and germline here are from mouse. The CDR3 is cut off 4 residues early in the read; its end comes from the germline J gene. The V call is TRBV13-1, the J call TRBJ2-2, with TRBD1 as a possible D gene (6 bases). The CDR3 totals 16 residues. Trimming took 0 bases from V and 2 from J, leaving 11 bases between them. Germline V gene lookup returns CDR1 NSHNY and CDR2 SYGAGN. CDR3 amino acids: CASSDVVDSNTGQLYF. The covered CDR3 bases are TGTGCCAGCAGTGATGTCGTGGACAGTAACACCGGG.

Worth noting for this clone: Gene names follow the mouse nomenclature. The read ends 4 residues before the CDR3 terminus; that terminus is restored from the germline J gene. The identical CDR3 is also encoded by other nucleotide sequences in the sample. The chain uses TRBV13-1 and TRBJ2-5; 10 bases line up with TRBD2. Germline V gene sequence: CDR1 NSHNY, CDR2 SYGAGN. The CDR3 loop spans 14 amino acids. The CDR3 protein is CASSDAGGADTQYF. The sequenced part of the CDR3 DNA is TGTGCCAGCAGTGATGCTGGGGGGGCTGAC.

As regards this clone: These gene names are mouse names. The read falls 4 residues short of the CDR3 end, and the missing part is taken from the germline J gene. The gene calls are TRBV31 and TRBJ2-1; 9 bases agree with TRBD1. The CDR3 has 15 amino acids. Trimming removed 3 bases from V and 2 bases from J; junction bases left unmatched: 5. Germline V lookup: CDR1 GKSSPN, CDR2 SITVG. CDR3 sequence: CAWRMTGGYYAEQFF. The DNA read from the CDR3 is TGTGCCTGGAGGATGACAGGGGGGTACTATGCT.

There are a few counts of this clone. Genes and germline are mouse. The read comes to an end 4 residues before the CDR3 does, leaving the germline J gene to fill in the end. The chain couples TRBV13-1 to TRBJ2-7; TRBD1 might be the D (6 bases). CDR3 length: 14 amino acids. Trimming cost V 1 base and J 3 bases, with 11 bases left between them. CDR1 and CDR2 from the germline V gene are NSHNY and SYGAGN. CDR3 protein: CASSDKRGSYEQYF. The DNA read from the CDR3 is TGTGCCAGCAGTGATAAGAGGGGGAGCTAT.

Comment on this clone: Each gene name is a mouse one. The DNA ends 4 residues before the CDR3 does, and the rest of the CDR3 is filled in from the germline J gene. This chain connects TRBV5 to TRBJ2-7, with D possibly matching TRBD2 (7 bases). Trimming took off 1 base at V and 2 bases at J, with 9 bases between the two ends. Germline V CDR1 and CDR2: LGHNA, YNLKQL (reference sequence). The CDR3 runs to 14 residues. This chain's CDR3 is CASSQGGAPYEQYF. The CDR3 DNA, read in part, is TGTGCCAGCAGCCAAGGGGGGGCCCCCTAT.

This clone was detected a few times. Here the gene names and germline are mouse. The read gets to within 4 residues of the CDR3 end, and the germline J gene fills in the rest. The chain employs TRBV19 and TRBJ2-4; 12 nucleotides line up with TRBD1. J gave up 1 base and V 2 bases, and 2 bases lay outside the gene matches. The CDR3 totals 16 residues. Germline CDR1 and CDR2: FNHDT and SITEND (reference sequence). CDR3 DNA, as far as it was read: TGTGCCAGCAGTATGGGGACAGGGGGCGGTCAAAAC. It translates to CASSMGTGGGQN. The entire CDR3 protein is CASSMGTGGGQNTLYF.

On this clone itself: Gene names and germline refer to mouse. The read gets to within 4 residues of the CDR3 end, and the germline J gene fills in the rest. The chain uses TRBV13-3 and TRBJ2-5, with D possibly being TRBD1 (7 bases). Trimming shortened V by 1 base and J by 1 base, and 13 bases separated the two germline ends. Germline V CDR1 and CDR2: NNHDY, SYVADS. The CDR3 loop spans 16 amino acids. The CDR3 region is CASSDRRGRDQDTQYF. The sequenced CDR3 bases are TGTGCCAGCAGTGATCGTAGGGGGCGCGACCAAGAC.

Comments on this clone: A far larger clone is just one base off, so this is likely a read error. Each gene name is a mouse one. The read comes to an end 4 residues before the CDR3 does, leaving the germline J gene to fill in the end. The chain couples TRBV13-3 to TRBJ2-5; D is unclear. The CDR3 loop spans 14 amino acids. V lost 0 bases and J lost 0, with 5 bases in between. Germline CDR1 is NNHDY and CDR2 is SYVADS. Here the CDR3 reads CASSDDNNQDTQYF. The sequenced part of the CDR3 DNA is TGTGCCAGCAGTGATGACAATAACCAAGAC.

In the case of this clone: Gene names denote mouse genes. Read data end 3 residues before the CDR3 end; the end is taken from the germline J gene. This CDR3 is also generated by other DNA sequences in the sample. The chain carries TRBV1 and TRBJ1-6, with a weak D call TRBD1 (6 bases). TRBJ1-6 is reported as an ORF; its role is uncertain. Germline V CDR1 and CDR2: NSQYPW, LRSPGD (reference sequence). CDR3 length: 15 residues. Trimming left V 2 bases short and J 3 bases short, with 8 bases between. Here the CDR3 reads CTCSAPDSYNSPLYF. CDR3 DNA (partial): TGCACCTGCAGTGCACCGGACAGCTATAATTCGCCC.

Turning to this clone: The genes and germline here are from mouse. The CDR3 sequence is CTCSADQTGNYAEQFF. The DNA read from the CDR3 is TGCACCTGCAGTGCAGACCAGACAGGGAACTATGCT. This chain connects TRBV1 to TRBJ2-1; TRBD1 aligns across 7 bases. The CDR3 goes on 4 residues after the read ends, and that part is filled in from the germline J gene. The CDR3 runs 16 residues. After removal of 0 bases from V and 1 base from J, the junction contained 3 bases not matched to a gene. Germline V gene sequence: CDR1 NSQYPW, CDR2 LRSPGD (reference sequence).

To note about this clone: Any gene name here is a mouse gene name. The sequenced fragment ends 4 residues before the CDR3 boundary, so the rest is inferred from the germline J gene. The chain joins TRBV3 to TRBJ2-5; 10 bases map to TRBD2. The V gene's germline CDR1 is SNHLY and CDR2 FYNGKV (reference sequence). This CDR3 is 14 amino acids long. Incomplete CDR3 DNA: TGTGCCAGCAGCTTCGGGACTGGGGAAGAC. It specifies CASSFGTGED. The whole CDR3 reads CASSFGTGEDTQYF.

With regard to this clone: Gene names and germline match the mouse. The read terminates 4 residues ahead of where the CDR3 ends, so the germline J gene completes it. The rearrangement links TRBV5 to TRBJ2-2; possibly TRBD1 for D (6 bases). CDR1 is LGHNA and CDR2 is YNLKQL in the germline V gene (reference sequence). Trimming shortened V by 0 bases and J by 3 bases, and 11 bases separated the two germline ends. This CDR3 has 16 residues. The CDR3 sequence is CASSQERGYDTGQLYF. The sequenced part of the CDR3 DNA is TGTGCCAGCAGCCAAGAAAGGGGGTATGACACCGGG.

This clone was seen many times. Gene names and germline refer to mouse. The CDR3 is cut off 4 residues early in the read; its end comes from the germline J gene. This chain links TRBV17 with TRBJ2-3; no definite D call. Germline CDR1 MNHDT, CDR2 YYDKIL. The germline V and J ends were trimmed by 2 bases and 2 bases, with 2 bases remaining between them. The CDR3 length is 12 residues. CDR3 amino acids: CASSRLAETLYF. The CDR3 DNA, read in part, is TGTGCTAGCAGTAGACTTGCAGAA.

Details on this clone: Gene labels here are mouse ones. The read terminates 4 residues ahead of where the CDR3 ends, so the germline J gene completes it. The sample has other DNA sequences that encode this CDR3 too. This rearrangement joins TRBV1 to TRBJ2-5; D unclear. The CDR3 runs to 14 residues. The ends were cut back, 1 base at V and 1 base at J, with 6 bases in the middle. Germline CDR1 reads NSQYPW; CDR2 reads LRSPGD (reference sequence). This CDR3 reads CTCSAGGYQDTQYF. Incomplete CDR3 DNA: TGCACCTGCAGTGCAGGAGGGTACCAAGAC.

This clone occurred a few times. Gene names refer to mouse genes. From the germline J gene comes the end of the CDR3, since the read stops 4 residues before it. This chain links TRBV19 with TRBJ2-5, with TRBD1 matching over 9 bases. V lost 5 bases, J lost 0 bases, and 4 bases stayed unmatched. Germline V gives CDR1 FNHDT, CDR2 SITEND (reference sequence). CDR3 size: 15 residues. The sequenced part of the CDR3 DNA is TGTGCCAGCAGGCGACAGGGGGATAACCAAGAC. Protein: CASRRQGDNQD. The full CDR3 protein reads CASRRQGDNQDTQYF.

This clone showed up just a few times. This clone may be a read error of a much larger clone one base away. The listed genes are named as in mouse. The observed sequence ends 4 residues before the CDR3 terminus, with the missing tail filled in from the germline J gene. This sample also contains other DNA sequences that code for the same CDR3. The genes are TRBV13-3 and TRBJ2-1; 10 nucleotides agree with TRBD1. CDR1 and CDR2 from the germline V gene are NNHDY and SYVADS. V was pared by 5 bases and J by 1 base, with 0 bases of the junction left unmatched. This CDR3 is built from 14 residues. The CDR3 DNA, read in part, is TGTGCCAGCAGGGACAGGGGGAACTATGCT. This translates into CASRDRGNYA. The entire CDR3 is CASRDRGNYAEQFF.

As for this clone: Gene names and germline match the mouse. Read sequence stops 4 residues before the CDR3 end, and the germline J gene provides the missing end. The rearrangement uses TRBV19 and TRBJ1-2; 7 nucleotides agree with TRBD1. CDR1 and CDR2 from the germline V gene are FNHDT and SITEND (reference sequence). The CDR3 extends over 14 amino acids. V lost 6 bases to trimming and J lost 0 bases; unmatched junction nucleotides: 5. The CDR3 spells CASKPGQTNSDYTF. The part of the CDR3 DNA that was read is TGTGCCAGCAAACCGGGACAGACAAACTCC.

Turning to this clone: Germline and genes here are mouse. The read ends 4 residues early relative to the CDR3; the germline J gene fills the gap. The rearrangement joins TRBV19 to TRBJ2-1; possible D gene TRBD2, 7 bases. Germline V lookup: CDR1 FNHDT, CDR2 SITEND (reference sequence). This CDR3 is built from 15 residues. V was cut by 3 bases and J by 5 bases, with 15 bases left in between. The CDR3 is CASSTSGGRDAEQFF. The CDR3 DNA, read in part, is TGTGCCAGCAGTACCTCGGGGGGCAGAGATGCT.

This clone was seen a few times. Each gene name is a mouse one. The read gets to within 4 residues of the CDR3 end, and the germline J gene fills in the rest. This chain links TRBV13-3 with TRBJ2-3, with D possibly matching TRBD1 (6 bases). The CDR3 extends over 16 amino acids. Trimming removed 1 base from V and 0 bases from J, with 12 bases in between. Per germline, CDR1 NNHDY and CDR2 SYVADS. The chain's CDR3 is CASSDPGHPSAETLYF. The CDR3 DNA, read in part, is TGTGCCAGCAGTGATCCGGGACATCCTAGTGCAGAA.

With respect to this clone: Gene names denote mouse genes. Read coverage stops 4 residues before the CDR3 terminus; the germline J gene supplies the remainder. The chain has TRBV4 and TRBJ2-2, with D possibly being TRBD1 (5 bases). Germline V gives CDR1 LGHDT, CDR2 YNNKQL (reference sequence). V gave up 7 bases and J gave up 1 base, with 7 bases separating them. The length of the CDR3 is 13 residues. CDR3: CASKTVNTGQLYF. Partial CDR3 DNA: TGTGCCAGCAAGACAGTAAACACCGGG.